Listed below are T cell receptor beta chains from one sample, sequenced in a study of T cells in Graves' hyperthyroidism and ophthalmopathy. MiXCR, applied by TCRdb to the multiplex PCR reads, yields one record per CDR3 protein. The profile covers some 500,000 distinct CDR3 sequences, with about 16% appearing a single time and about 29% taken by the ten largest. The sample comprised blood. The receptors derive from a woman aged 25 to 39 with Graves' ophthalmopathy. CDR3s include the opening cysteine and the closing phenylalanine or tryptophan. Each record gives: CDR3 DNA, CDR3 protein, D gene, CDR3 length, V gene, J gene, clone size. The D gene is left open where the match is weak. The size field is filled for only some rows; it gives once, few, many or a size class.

DNA: TGTGCCTGGGGCGGGACAGGAGGGAGCGGTCGACGGTACAATGAGCAGTTCTTC
CDR3: CAWGGTGGSGRRYNEQFF
D: TRBD1
length: 18
V: TRBV30
J: TRBJ2-1
size: many

DNA: TGTGCCAGCAGCACAGGACAGGTCCATCAGCCCCAGCATTTT
CDR3: CASSTGQVHQPQHF
D: TRBD1
length: 14
V: TRBV7-2
J: TRBJ1-5
size: many

DNA: TGTGCCAGCAGTTCCGGTCGAGACTCGGCCGGGGAGCTGTTTTTT
CDR3: CASSSGRDSAGELFF
D: NA
length: 15
V: TRBV6-9
J: TRBJ2-2
size: NA

DNA: TGCGCCAGCAGCTCGACAGGGTTCTATGGCTACACCTTC
CDR3: CASSSTGFYGYTF
D: TRBD1
length: 13
V: TRBV5-1
J: TRBJ1-2
size: once

DNA: TGTGCCAGCCCTCCTCGGAGCCAAACCCTGTCCGGGGCCAACGTCCTGACTTTC
CDR3: CASPPRSQTLSGANVLTF
D: NA
length: 18
V: TRBV7-9
J: TRBJ2-6
size: few

DNA: TGTGCCAGCAGTTCGCCGCGGGGTGAGCTTCGATTCGACAATGAGCAGTTCTTC
CDR3: CASSSPRGELRFDNEQFF
D: NA
length: 18
V: TRBV6-2/TRBV6-3
J: TRBJ2-1
size: many

DNA: TGCAGTGCTAAAGGGGGGAATCAGCCCCAGCATTTT
CDR3: CSAKGGNQPQHF
D: NA
length: 12
V: TRBV20-1
J: TRBJ1-5
size: few

DNA: TGTGCCAGCAGGGGAGCGGGAGTTGGCCAAGAGACCCAGTACTTC
CDR3: CASRGAGVGQETQYF
D: TRBD2
length: 15
V: TRBV6-1
J: TRBJ2-5
size: NA

DNA: TGTGCCAGCGGCGGGGAGCAGACCGGGGAGCTGTTTTTT
CDR3: CASGGEQTGELFF
D: NA
length: 13
V: TRBV28
J: TRBJ2-2
size: many

DNA: TGTGCCACAGGGGCGGATCTGTACAATGAGCAGTTCTTC
CDR3: CATGADLYNEQFF
D: NA
length: 13
V: TRBV27
J: TRBJ2-1
size: NA

DNA: TGTGCCAGCAGCCCAGCGGGACAGGGGACGAAATACCAGCATTTT
CDR3: CASSPAGQGTKYQHF
D: TRBD1
length: 15
V: TRBV7-9
J: TRBJ1-5
size: few

DNA: TGTGCCAGCAGCTTAGAATTTGTGGACTTGAGCTACGAGCAGTACTTC
CDR3: CASSLEFVDLSYEQYF
D: NA
length: 16
V: TRBV7-3
J: TRBJ2-7
size: NA

DNA: TGCGCCAGCAGCAACTCTCTTAGCGGGAGTGACACCGGGGAGCTGTTTTTT
CDR3: CASSNSLSGSDTGELFF
D: TRBD2
length: 17
V: TRBV5-1
J: TRBJ2-2
size: NA

DNA: TGTGCCACCAGCGGGGGGCACCCAAATGGCTACACCTTC
CDR3: CATSGGHPNGYTF
D: NA
length: 13
V: TRBV15
J: TRBJ1-2
size: few

DNA: TGTGCCAGTCTTTCGGATGGGACAGATACGCAGTATTTT
CDR3: CASLSDGTDTQYF
D: NA
length: 13
V: TRBV19
J: TRBJ2-3
size: few

DNA: TGTGCCTGGAGACAGGGCCCTAATGAAAAACTGTTTTTT
CDR3: CAWRQGPNEKLFF
D: NA
length: 13
V: TRBV30
J: TRBJ1-4
size: many

DNA: TGCAGCGTTGAAGATCCGAGGGGAACAGGGGGGACCAATGAGCAGTTCTTC
CDR3: CSVEDPRGTGGTNEQFF
D: TRBD1
length: 17
V: TRBV29-1
J: TRBJ2-1
size: few

DNA: TGTGCCAGCAGCGACCGACGACAGGGAGAAAAACTGTTTTTT
CDR3: CASSDRRQGEKLFF
D: TRBD1
length: 14
V: TRBV6-2/TRBV6-3
J: TRBJ1-4
size: many

DNA: TGTGCCAGCAGTGATTGGACACCAAGCAATCAGCCCCAGCATTTT
CDR3: CASSDWTPSNQPQHF
D: NA
length: 15
V: TRBV6-1
J: TRBJ1-5
size: many

DNA: TGTGCCAGCAGTTTAGACCCTCGTGGCTCACCCCTCCACTTT
CDR3: CASSLDPRGSPLHF
D: NA
length: 14
V: TRBV12-3/TRBV12-4
J: TRBJ1-6
size: many

DNA: TGTGCCAGCAGCCCCGGGACTAGCCGGAGTCGGTGGGATGAGCAGTTCTTC
CDR3: CASSPGTSRSRWDEQFF
D: TRBD2
length: 17
V: TRBV7-2
J: TRBJ2-1
size: NA

DNA: TGTGCCAGTAGTGGGACAGAGGCCTACGAGCAGTACTTC
CDR3: CASSGTEAYEQYF
D: TRBD1
length: 13
V: TRBV19
J: TRBJ2-7
size: NA

DNA: TGTGCCAGCAAGACGTTGGGTTTACCCTACGAGCAGTACTTC
CDR3: CASKTLGLPYEQYF
D: NA
length: 14
V: TRBV6-1
J: TRBJ2-7
size: few

DNA: TGTGCCAGCAGTCTCATAGCGGGGGCGGGCGGGGAGCTGTTTTTT
CDR3: CASSLIAGAGGELFF
D: TRBD2
length: 15
V: TRBV27
J: TRBJ2-2
size: many

DNA: TGTGCCAGCAGCGCCGGGACAGGGGGCGGCTATGGCTACACCTTC
CDR3: CASSAGTGGGYGYTF
D: TRBD1
length: 15
V: TRBV9
J: TRBJ1-2
size: few

DNA: TGTGCCACCAGTGATGACAGCCACGAGCAGTACTTC
CDR3: CATSDDSHEQYF
D: NA
length: 12
V: TRBV24-1
J: TRBJ2-7
size: NA

DNA: TGTGCCAGCAACCCCAGAGAGGGTCAAGAGACCCAGTACTTC
CDR3: CASNPREGQETQYF
D: NA
length: 14
V: TRBV7-2
J: TRBJ2-5
size: few

DNA: TGTGCCAGCACCACTGGGACAGTCCCCTACGAGCAGTACTTC
CDR3: CASTTGTVPYEQYF
D: TRBD1
length: 14
V: TRBV7-9
J: TRBJ2-7
size: many

DNA: TGTGCCAGCAGTTTATCTGAGAATCTGAACACTGAAGCTTTCTTT
CDR3: CASSLSENLNTEAFF
D: NA
length: 15
V: TRBV28
J: TRBJ1-1
size: many

DNA: TGTGCCAGCTCACCACGAGGGGTTAGGTACGAGCAGTACTTC
CDR3: CASSPRGVRYEQYF
D: NA
length: 14
V: TRBV18
J: TRBJ2-7
size: many

DNA: TGTGCCAGCAGCATTCGACGGCCGAGGGATTCACCCCTCCACTTT
CDR3: CASSIRRPRDSPLHF
D: NA
length: 15
V: TRBV5-8
J: TRBJ1-6
size: NA

DNA: TGTGCCATCAGTGACCGACTTGGGGGCAATCAGCCCCAGCATTTT
CDR3: CAISDRLGGNQPQHF
D: NA
length: 15
V: TRBV10-3
J: TRBJ1-5
size: few

DNA: TGTGCCAGCAGCCTGACCGGACAGCAGCCCCAGCATTTT
CDR3: CASSLTGQQPQHF
D: NA
length: 13
V: TRBV7-2
J: TRBJ1-5
size: NA

DNA: TGCGCCAGCAGCTGGGGGCCAGCCGGGTCGCAAGAGACCCAGTACTTC
CDR3: CASSWGPAGSQETQYF
D: NA
length: 16
V: TRBV5-1
J: TRBJ2-5
size: NA

DNA: TGTGCCAGCAGCCCCACCAGGGCCCCCACAGATACGCAGTATTTT
CDR3: CASSPTRAPTDTQYF
D: NA
length: 15
V: TRBV7-6
J: TRBJ2-3
size: many

DNA: TGTGCCAGCAGTTTCGAACAGGGGGCGTCATGGAACTATGGCTACACCTTC
CDR3: CASSFEQGASWNYGYTF
D: TRBD1
length: 17
V: TRBV28
J: TRBJ1-2
size: many

DNA: TGTGCCAGCAGCGTAGGGACTAGCGGGAGGAGTGGCCCCTACAATGAGCAGTTCTTC
CDR3: CASSVGTSGRSGPYNEQFF
D: TRBD2
length: 19
V: TRBV6-1
J: TRBJ2-1
size: few

DNA: TGTGCCAGCAGCCAAGCTTGGGACTTCTACAATGAGCAGTTCTTC
CDR3: CASSQAWDFYNEQFF
D: NA
length: 15
V: TRBV3-1
J: TRBJ2-1
size: many

DNA: TGTGCCTGGGAAGACAGGGGGAGCACAGATACGCAGTATTTT
CDR3: CAWEDRGSTDTQYF
D: TRBD1
length: 14
V: TRBV30
J: TRBJ2-3
size: many

DNA: TGTGCCAGCACCGAGGGTTCACCCCTCCACTTT
CDR3: CASTEGSPLHF
D: NA
length: 11
V: TRBV6-1
J: TRBJ1-6
size: many

DNA: TGTGCCACCAGCAGGATGGGCGGGGGGCTTGAGACCCAGTACTTC
CDR3: CATSRMGGGLETQYF
D: TRBD2
length: 15
V: TRBV15
J: TRBJ2-5
size: few

DNA: TGTGCTAGTGGACCCGGACTAGCGAGGAATGAGCAGTTCTTC
CDR3: CASGPGLARNEQFF
D: TRBD2
length: 14
V: TRBV12-5
J: TRBJ2-1
size: few

DNA: TGTGCCAGCAGTCTGCAGACGACGCATCAGCCCCAGCATTTT
CDR3: CASSLQTTHQPQHF
D: NA
length: 14
V: TRBV28
J: TRBJ1-5
size: many

DNA: TGTGCCAGCAGTTCAATCAACAATGAGCAGTTCTTC
CDR3: CASSSINNEQFF
D: NA
length: 12
V: TRBV6-1
J: TRBJ2-1
size: NA

DNA: TGTGCCAGCTCACCACAACAGGGCGGCGAGCAGTACTTC
CDR3: CASSPQQGGEQYF
D: NA
length: 13
V: TRBV18
J: TRBJ2-7
size: few

DNA: TGTGCCAGCAGCCCAGGGGGCATACGAGATACGCAGTATTTT
CDR3: CASSPGGIRDTQYF
D: TRBD1
length: 14
V: TRBV5-5
J: TRBJ2-3
size: many

DNA: TGTGCCTGGAGTCTCGGGACTAATCGCGAGACCCAGTACTTC
CDR3: CAWSLGTNRETQYF
D: TRBD2
length: 14
V: TRBV30
J: TRBJ2-5
size: many

DNA: TGTGCCAGCAGCTCCAGGGGCCAGGCGAGCTCCTACAATGAGCAGTTCTTC
CDR3: CASSSRGQASSYNEQFF
D: NA
length: 17
V: TRBV7-2
J: TRBJ2-1
size: NA

DNA: TGTGCCACCAGCAGAGCCTCCGGACTAGCGGGAGGGGACGAGCAGTACTTC
CDR3: CATSRASGLAGGDEQYF
D: TRBD2
length: 17
V: TRBV15
J: TRBJ2-7
size: NA

DNA: TGTGCCAGCTTTTCCTTGGCCAAAAACATTCAGTACTTC
CDR3: CASFSLAKNIQYF
D: NA
length: 13
V: TRBV7-2
J: TRBJ2-4
size: few

DNA: TGTGCTAGTGGTTCACAAGTGGACACTGAAGCTTTCTTT
CDR3: CASGSQVDTEAFF
D: NA
length: 13
V: TRBV12-5
J: TRBJ1-1
size: few

DNA: TGTGCCAGCAGCGCCCGTGGCAATGAGCAGTTCTTC
CDR3: CASSARGNEQFF
D: NA
length: 12
V: TRBV14
J: TRBJ2-1
size: many

DNA: TGTGCCAGCTCACCACCCATTGCCGACAATGAGCAGTTCTTC
CDR3: CASSPPIADNEQFF
D: NA
length: 14
V: TRBV18
J: TRBJ2-1
size: many